This T cell receptor (beta chain) stems from a study of human T cells and chemical hapten exposure. Overall study context: The study patch tested 0.01% DPC on the upper back and read results at 6 days.

Time point given: patch test 1, 2 weeks after DPC sensitization. Treatment in this sample: therapeutic diphenylcyclopropenone sensitization with weekly scalp DPC. A single record per CDR3 protein comes from TCRdb applying MiXCR to the RACE reads. This table has about 340,000 distinct CDR3 sequences, approximately 6.3% appearing once. Trimming cost V 1 base and J 4 bases; bases outside gene matches: 12. The CDR3 loop spans 17 amino acids. Germline values: CDR1 MNHEY, CDR2 SMNVEV (reference sequence). This clonotype was seen only a few times. The starting material was whole blood, obtained in connection with sensitization to the hapten diphenylcyclopropenone (DPC). The clonotype originates from a woman under 30 with alopecia areata. Some clones in this sample may be carry-over from other donors' samples. This chain links TRBV27 with TRBJ1-1; 7 bases fit TRBD1. CDR3 nucleotide sequence: TGTGCCAGCAGTTTATTCGGACAGGCTCCCCTGGGCACTGAAGCTTTCTTT. It codes for CASSLFGQAPLGTEAFF.